The 17 T cell receptor beta chains below were found in one sample sequenced in a study of T cell repertoires in cytomegalovirus infection. TCRdb re-analysed the reads in MiXCR, keeping a single row per CDR3 protein. The data contain 71,000 or so distinct CDR3 sequences, 20% to 25% of them singletons. Their cognate antigens are unknown. The starting material was CD8+ T cells from cultured PBMCs, obtained from culture after CMV antigen stimulation. The receptors were sampled from a human donor in good health (CMV status not recorded). Some clones in this sample may be carry-over from other donors' samples.

The rearrangement joins TRBV5-5 to TRBJ1-1, with 8 positions matching TRBD1. Trimming at V came to 2 bases and at J to 8 bases, leaving 2 bases not matched to a gene. The CDR3 is made up of 12 amino acids. Germline CDR1 SGHKS, CDR2 YYEKEE (reference sequence). CDR3 protein: CASSFRTGEAFF. The DNA for the CDR3 is TGTGCCAGCAGCTTCCGGACAGGGGAAGCTTTCTTT. Full variable domain (outside the CDR3, taken from reference TRBV5-5 and TRBJ1-1): DAGVTQSPTHLIKTRGQQVTLRCSPISGHKSVSWYQQVLGQGPQFIFQYYEKEERGRGNFPDRFSARQFPNYSSELNVNALLLGDSALYLCASSFRTGEAFFGQGTRLTVV.

This chain links TRBV7-2 with TRBJ2-1, with a possible D match to TRBD2 (6 bases). There are 15 residues in the CDR3. CDR1 and CDR2 from the germline V gene are SGHTA and FQGNSA. The V and J ends lost 5 bases and 2 bases respectively, with 13 bases between them. In DNA, the CDR3 is TGTGCCAGCAGCCCCTACGGGGGAACCTACAATGAGCAGTTCTTC. This gives the protein CASSPYGGTYNEQFF.

This clonotype was seen more than once but under ten times. V usage is TRBV27 and J usage is TRBJ2-2; D is unresolved. From germline, CDR1 is MNHEY and CDR2 SMNVEV (reference sequence). The CDR3 covers 14 residues. V was shortened by 2 bases and J by 1 base, with 5 bases between the two germline ends. The CDR3 region is CASSLQQNTGELFF. The CDR3 DNA sequence: TGTGCCAGCAGTTTACAGCAGAACACCGGGGAGCTGTTTTTT.

This chain links TRBV7-9 with TRBJ2-1; perhaps TRBD1 as D (6 bases). This CDR3 spans 14 amino acids. The germline CDR1 and CDR2 sequences are SEHNR and FQNEAQ (reference sequence). Trimming left V 1 base short and J 5 bases short, with 9 bases between. The CDR3 coding sequence is TGTGCCAGCAGCTTAGGGCCAGGGGACAATGAGCAGTTCTTC. Translating gives CASSLGPGDNEQFF.

This clonotype was found a few times. The rearrangement uses TRBV27 and TRBJ2-1, with D perhaps matching TRBD2 (7 bases). This CDR3 has 15 residues. Between the trimmed V and J ends, which lost 7 bases and 8 bases, there was a span of 21 bases. CDR1 and CDR2 from the germline V gene are MNHEY and SMNVEV (reference sequence). The CDR3 region has the DNA TGTGCCAGCACCCCTTATCGGGGGGCCGAGGATGAGCAGTTCTTC. Amino acids: CASTPYRGAEDEQFF.

This clonotype was recorded a few times. V gene TRBV19 combines with J gene TRBJ2-7; the match to TRBD2 covers 10 bases. The CDR3 covers 18 residues. The germline CDR1 and CDR2 sequences are LNHDA and SQIVND (reference sequence). V dropped 3 bases and J dropped 2; count of bases not matched to a gene: 13. This chain's CDR3 is CASSMERTSGSPPYEQYF. CDR3 nucleotide sequence: TGTGCCAGTAGTATGGAGCGGACTAGCGGATCTCCCCCCTACGAGCAGTACTTC.

This clonotype was counted a few times. V usage is TRBV6-5 and J usage is TRBJ2-7; weak D call: TRBD2 (6 bases). V gave up 10 bases and J gave up 1 base, with 11 bases separating them. The germline CDR1 and CDR2 sequences are MNHEY and SVGAGI. The CDR3 runs 12 residues. The CDR3 DNA reads TGTGCCACCCGGGGACTTTCCTACGAGCAGTACTTC. Amino acids: CATRGLSYEQYF.

This clonotype has only a few counts. A read error may account for a junction end that differs from germline. The chain's CDR3 is CASIVTGANYGHTF. The CDR3 bases are TGTGCCAGCATAGTGACAGGGGCTAACTATGGCCACACCTTC. V is TRBV6-6 and J is TRBJ1-2, with 8 bases lining up with TRBD1. The CDR3 is made up of 14 amino acids. CDR1 MNHNY and CDR2 SVGAGI come from the germline V gene (reference sequence).

This clonotype was counted a few times. V and J are TRBV7-8 and TRBJ2-7; 7 bases are a match to TRBD1. CDR3 length: 14 amino acids. V lost 5 bases, J lost 5 bases, and 9 bases stayed unmatched. Germline-derived CDR1 and CDR2 are SGHVS and FQNEAQ. DNA of the CDR3: TGTGCCAGCAGCCCACCAGGGGACAGAGACGAGCAGTACTTC. It codes for CASSPPGDRDEQYF. Full variable domain (rest looked up from reference TRBV7-8 and TRBJ2-7): GAGVSQSPRYKVAKRGQDVALRCDPISGHVSLFWYQQALGQGPEFLTYFQNEAQLDKSGLPSDRFFAERPEGSVSTLKIQRTQQEDSAVYLCASSPPGDRDEQYFGPGTRLTVT.

This clonotype was observed a few times. This chain connects TRBV7-9 to TRBJ2-7; 7 bases are a match to TRBD1. Germline CDR1 is SEHNR and CDR2 is FQNEAQ (reference sequence). V gave up 4 bases and J gave up 1 base; unmatched junction bases: 4. This CDR3 comprises 14 residues. This CDR3 is CASSSRDSSYEQYF. DNA of the CDR3: TGTGCCAGCAGCTCCAGGGACAGTTCCTACGAGCAGTACTTC.

CDR3 sequence reads: CASSYPRAGNYGYTF. CDR3 DNA sequence: TGTGCCAGCAGTTACCCTCGGGCGGGTAACTATGGCTACACCTTC. The genes are TRBV6-6 and TRBJ1-2, with unresolved D. Germline V gene sequence: CDR1 MNHNY, CDR2 SVGAGI (reference sequence). The CDR3 has 15 amino acids. V shed 2 bases and J shed 1 base, with 11 bases lying between them.

The genes are TRBV7-8 and TRBJ2-3; 7 nucleotides agree with TRBD2. CDR3 length equals 16 residues. The germline V gene has CDR1 SGHVS and CDR2 FQNEAQ. With V trimmed by 0 bases and J by 5 bases, 8 bases remained unmatched. CDR3 DNA: TGTGCCAGCAGCTTAGCGGCGGGGGAGGGGATAGATACGCAGTATTTT. It yields the protein CASSLAAGEGIDTQYF.

The rearrangement links TRBV5-5 to TRBJ1-1; D is perhaps TRBD1 (5 bases). Trimming removed 0 bases at V and 0 bases at J, with 15 bases between. The V gene's germline CDR1 is SGHKS and CDR2 YYEKEE (reference sequence). The CDR3 is made up of 17 amino acids. In DNA, the CDR3 is TGTGCCAGCAGCTTGGGATGGAGGGTAGGGGTGAACACTGAAGCTTTCTTT. Translated: CASSLGWRVGVNTEAFF.

J is TRBJ2-1 and V is TRBV4-1; D is ambiguous. V was pared by 4 bases and J by 3 bases, with 13 bases between. The CDR3 contains 15 residues. In germline, CDR1 is MGHRA, CDR2 YSYEKL. The DNA for the CDR3 is TGCGCCAGCAGCCCCTACTTTTCAGGCTACAATGAGCAGTTCTTC. Translating gives CASSPYFSGYNEQFF.

The CDR3 spells CASSLGVASGQYF. The CDR3 DNA is TGTGCCAGCAGTTTGGGGGTGGCGAGTGGGCAGTACTTC. The chain employs TRBV12-3 or TRBV12-4 and TRBJ2-7; tentatively, D is TRBD1 or TRBD2 (5 bases each). V lost 3 bases, J lost 9 bases, and 15 bases lay in between. There are 13 residues in the CDR3.

V is TRBV4-1 and J is TRBJ1-1; D unresolved. Germline assignment: CDR1 MGHRA and CDR2 YSYEKL. This CDR3 has 14 residues. Trimming stripped 0 bases from V and 1 base from J, with 6 bases between. This CDR3 reads CASSQEASNTEAFF. CDR3 nucleotide sequence: TGCGCCAGCAGCCAAGAGGCGTCGAACACTGAAGCTTTCTTT.

This clonotype has just a few counts. The CDR3 bases are TGCGCCAGCAGCCAAGGTGGGGGCGGTAATTCACCCCTCCACTTT. This gives the protein CASSQGGGGNSPLHF. The gene calls are TRBV4-1 and TRBJ1-6, with D possibly being TRBD1 (6 bases). V lost 1 base and J lost 6, with 10 bases in between. This CDR3 is built from 15 residues. The germline V gene encodes CDR1 MGHRA and CDR2 YSYEKL.